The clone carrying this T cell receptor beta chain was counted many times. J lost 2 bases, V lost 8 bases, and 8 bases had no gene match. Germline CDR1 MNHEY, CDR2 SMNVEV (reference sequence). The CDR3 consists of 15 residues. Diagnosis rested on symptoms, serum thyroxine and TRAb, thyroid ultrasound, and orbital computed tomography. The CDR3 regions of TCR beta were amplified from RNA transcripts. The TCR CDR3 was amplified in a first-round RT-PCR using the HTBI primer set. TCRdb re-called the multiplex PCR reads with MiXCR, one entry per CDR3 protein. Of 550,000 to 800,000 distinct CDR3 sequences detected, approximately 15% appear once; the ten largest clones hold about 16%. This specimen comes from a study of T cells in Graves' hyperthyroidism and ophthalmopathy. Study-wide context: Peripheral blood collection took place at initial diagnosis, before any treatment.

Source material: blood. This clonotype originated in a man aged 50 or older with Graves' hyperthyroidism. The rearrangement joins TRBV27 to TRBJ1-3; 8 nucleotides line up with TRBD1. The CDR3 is CASRQGNGPGNTIYF. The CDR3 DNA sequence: TGTGCCAGCCGACAGGGGAATGGACCTGGAAACACCATATATTTT.